The 11 T cell receptor beta chains in this list originate from one sample, sequenced in a study of post-analysis software for immune sequencing data. Points from the study as a whole: In patients, TRBV5-6, TRBV5-1 and TRBV20-1 belonged to roughly five TRBV segments found more frequently than in controls.

Unique molecular identifiers were present in the TCR beta cDNA libraries. Each CDR3 protein is one row after TCRdb ran MiXCR on the PCR reads. The table has hundreds of thousands of distinct CDR3 sequences, approximately 59% seen once. No cognate antigen is known for these TCRs. Input material: blood. The receptors derive from a girl aged 2 to 9 with multiple sclerosis.

The chain links TRBV10-3 to TRBJ1-2; 8 nucleotides agree with TRBD1. Germline CDR1 ENHRY, CDR2 SYGVKD. The CDR3 is 13 amino acids. V was pared by 6 bases and J by 6 bases, with 6 bases of the junction left unmatched. CDR3 sequence: CAISYRGIHGYTF. DNA of the CDR3: TGTGCCATCAGCTACAGGGGGATCCATGGCTACACCTTC.

This chain joins TRBV5-1 and TRBJ1-2; TRBD1 agrees at 8 bases. This CDR3 region has 18 residues. CDR1 SGHRS and CDR2 YFSETQ come from the germline V gene. V shed 0 bases, J shed 6 bases, and the junction held 16 bases outside the gene matches. This CDR3 is CASSLDGRTRGRWNGYTF. In DNA, the CDR3 is TGCGCCAGCAGCTTGGATGGCCGAACCAGGGGGCGCTGGAATGGCTACACCTTC.

The rearrangement links TRBV7-9 to TRBJ1-1; TRBD1 aligns across 8 bases. After removal of 4 bases from V and 11 bases from J, the junction contained 9 bases not matched to a gene. The germline V gene has CDR1 SEHNR and CDR2 FQNEAQ (reference sequence). The length of the CDR3 is 13 residues. CDR3 DNA: TGTGCCAGCAGCTCTGGACAGGGAGGTTTTGCTTTCTTT. The encoded protein is CASSSGQGGFAFF. The full variable domain, its missing parts supplied by reference TRBV7-9 and TRBJ1-1, is DTGVSQNPRHKITKRGQNVTFRCDPISEHNRLYWYRQTLGQGPEFLTYFQNEAQLEKSRLLSDRFSAERPKGSFSTLEIQRTEQGDSAMYLCASSSGQGGFAFFGQGTRLTVV.

The J gene is TRBJ2-5, the V gene TRBV10-3; 7 bases agree with TRBD1. V shed 6 bases, J shed 3 bases, and the junction held 4 bases outside the gene matches. This CDR3 region has 13 residues. Germline V gene lookup returns CDR1 ENHRY and CDR2 SYGVKD. This chain's CDR3 is CAIRGQPEETQYF. In nucleotides, the CDR3 is TGTGCCATCAGGGGACAGCCGGAAGAGACCCAGTACTTC.

On this clonotype: A junction end diverges from the germline sequence, so it may reflect a read error. This rearrangement joins TRBV12-3 or TRBV12-4 to TRBJ2-3; D gene uncertain. This CDR3 contains 14 residues. For the CDR3, the DNA is TGTGCCAGCAGTTTCCCTGATTACACAGATACACAGTATTTT. Protein: CASSFPDYTDTQYF.

This clonotype showed up just a few times. This clone may be a read error of a much larger clone one base away. This chain links TRBV3-1 with TRBJ2-1, with 8 positions matching TRBD1. Germline V lookup: CDR1 LGHDT, CDR2 YNNKEL (reference sequence). This CDR3 has 15 residues. This CDR3 reads CVSSRQGSSYNEQFF. The DNA of the CDR3 is TGTGTCAGCAGCCGACAGGGGAGCTCCTACAATGAGCAGTTCTTC.

Only a few counts were recorded for this clonotype. This rearrangement joins TRBV10-3 to TRBJ2-1; 14 nucleotides agree with TRBD2. The V and J ends lost 4 bases and 6 bases, in that order; junction bases with no gene match: 5. The CDR3 sequence is 16 residues long. Looked up from germline, CDR1 is ENHRY and CDR2 is SYGVKD. DNA for the CDR3: TGTGCCATCAGTGCCCGGACTAGCGGGGGGAGCAATGAGCAGTTCTTC. Amino acids: CAISARTSGGSNEQFF.

V is TRBV6-2 or TRBV6-3 and J is TRBJ2-3; D is unresolved. V was cut by 6 bases and J by 6 bases, with 10 bases left in between. The CDR3 is 12 residues long. Per the germline V gene, CDR1 is MNHEY and CDR2 is SVGEGT. CDR3 amino acids: CASSPSEDTQYF. DNA for the CDR3: TGTGCCAGCAGCCCGAGCGAGGATACGCAGTATTTT.

The chain is built from TRBV2 and TRBJ1-6, with TRBD1 matching 9 bases. V dropped 3 bases and J dropped 10; count of bases not matched to a gene: 7. The CDR3 length is 15 residues. Germline assignment: CDR1 SNHLY and CDR2 FYNNEI. The CDR3 sequence is CASSEGTGYRSPLHF. The CDR3 region has the DNA TGTGCCAGCAGTGAGGGGACAGGGTACAGGTCACCCCTCCACTTT. The variable domain in full, with the rest retrieved from reference TRBV2 and TRBJ1-6, is EPEVTQTPSHQVTQMGQEVILRCVPISNHLYFYWYRQILGQKVEFLVSFYNNEISEKSEIFDDQFSVERPDGSNFTLKIRSTKLEDSAMYFCASSEGTGYRSPLHFGNGTRLTVT.

The chain links TRBV29-1 to TRBJ2-4, with 7 bases matching TRBD1. The DNA end favors TRBJ2-7, so the J call may be wrong. In germline, CDR1 is SQVTM, CDR2 ANQGSEA. This CDR3 is 12 amino acids long. The CDR3 loop is CSVEGQKGEQYF. CDR3 sequence (DNA): TGCAGCGTTGAGGGACAGAAAGGCGAGCAGTACTTC.

The rearrangement uses TRBV6-4 and TRBJ2-1; 11 bases align to TRBD2. Germline CDR1 is MRHNA and CDR2 is SNTAGT. This CDR3 has 21 amino acids. V trimming: 0 bases; J trimming: 2 bases; junction bases outside the gene matches: 15. The CDR3, as DNA: TGTGCCAGCAGTGACTCGTATGGGCCTAGCGGGAGGAGTTGGGCCTACAATGAGCAGTTCTTC. Protein: CASSDSYGPSGRSWAYNEQFF.